One sample yielded the 23 T cell receptor beta chains listed below, sequenced in a study of cytomegalovirus exposure and HLA in healthy donors. PCR involved 60 Vbeta and 13 Jbeta primers. The assay was immunoSEQ multiplex PCR, and TCRdb's table has in-frame clones only and misses some. The repertoire holds about 82,000 clones, with 70% to 85% as singletons. The source material was PBMCs. Receptor source: a man in his 60s in good health and CMV-seronegative.

The genes are TRBV12-5 and TRBJ1-1; 8 bases are a match to TRBD1. Germline V gene data show CDR1 as LGHNT and CDR2 as FRNRAP. After removal of 0 bases from V and 6 bases from J, the junction contained 21 bases not matched to a gene. CDR3 length equals 20 residues. CDR3 protein: CASGLVLGPGQVLSSAEAFF. The CDR3 DNA follows: TGTGCTAGTGGTTTGGTACTCGGGCCGGGACAGGTCCTTTCTAGTGCTGAAGCTTTCTTT.

V gene TRBV5-1 combines with J gene TRBJ2-5; tentatively, D is TRBD2 (6 bases). V lost 0 bases to trimming and J lost 4 bases, with 16 bases between them. Germline V gene data show CDR1 as SGHRS and CDR2 as YFSETQ. This CDR3 is built from 16 residues. The CDR3 reads CASSLEPGVGRETQYF. For the CDR3, the DNA is TGCGCCAGCAGCTTGGAACCGGGGGTGGGCCGAGAGACCCAGTACTTC.

The rearrangement joins TRBV9 to TRBJ1-3, with unresolved D. V dropped 4 bases and J dropped 0 bases, with 11 bases sitting between them. The CDR3 consists of 15 residues. CDR1 and CDR2 from the germline V gene are SGDLS and YYNGEE. CDR3 sequence: CASSLRQDSGNTIYF. The CDR3 DNA follows: TGTGCCAGCAGCTTGCGCCAAGACTCTGGAAACACCATATATTTT.

This clone was recorded once. This chain uses TRBV2 with TRBJ2-5; 8 positions match TRBD1. Germline V CDR1 and CDR2: SNHLY, FYNNEI. Trimming took 5 bases from V and 0 from J; bases not matched to a gene: 2. This CDR3 spans 14 amino acids. CDR3 loop: CASSRGQDQETQYF. The CDR3 region has the DNA TGTGCCAGCAGTCGGGGACAGGACCAAGAGACCCAGTACTTC.

The chain joins TRBV7-8 to TRBJ2-7; a weak D match, TRBD2 (6 bases). Trimming left V 1 base short and J 2 bases short, with 12 bases between. This CDR3 comprises 15 residues. Germline V lookup: CDR1 SGHVS, CDR2 FQNEAQ. CDR3 sequence: CASSLGHGGTYEQYF. CDR3 nucleotide sequence: TGTGCCAGCAGCTTAGGACACGGGGGAACCTACGAGCAGTACTTC.

This chain joins TRBV4-1 and TRBJ2-2, with TRBD1 matching 8 bases. V lost 0 bases, J lost 4 bases, and 13 bases stayed unmatched. Germline V gene data show CDR1 as MGHRA and CDR2 as YSYEKL. The CDR3 length is 19 residues. For the CDR3, the DNA is TGCGCCAGCAGCCAAGATCCTTATCCGGGACAGGCCTTCACCGGGGAGCTGTTTTTT. Protein: CASSQDPYPGQAFTGELFF.

The chain employs TRBV18 and TRBJ1-1, with D maybe TRBD1 (5 bases). The germline V gene has CDR1 KGHSH and CDR2 LQKENI. The ends were cut back, 6 bases at V and 5 bases at J, with 19 bases in the middle. The CDR3 is 15 amino acids. The DNA for the CDR3 is TGTGCCAGCTCTCGAGGGGCTGGGGAGGTGACTGAAGCTTTCTTT. Translation: CASSRGAGEVTEAFF.

In this sample, this clone turned up a few times. The chain employs TRBV6-1 and TRBJ2-7; 11 nucleotides line up with TRBD2. Germline assignment: CDR1 MNHNS and CDR2 SASEGT. The V segment lost 3 bases and the J segment 10 bases; nucleotides outside the gene matches: 11. There are 15 residues in the CDR3. CDR3 sequence (DNA): TGTGCCAGCAGTGACTTAGCGGGAGGGCCAAGAGGACAGTACTTC. This gives the protein CASSDLAGGPRGQYF.

The chain uses TRBV19 and TRBJ2-4, with TRBD1 identical over 7 bases. Trimming removed 8 bases from V and 0 bases from J; junction bases left unmatched: 7. Looked up from germline, CDR1 is LNHDA and CDR2 is SQIVND (reference sequence). This CDR3 is 15 amino acids long. CDR3 region: CASQGDRPAKNIQYF. The CDR3 DNA sequence: TGTGCCAGTCAGGGGGACAGACCAGCCAAAAACATTCAGTACTTC.

The rearrangement joins TRBV29-1 to TRBJ1-4; D is perhaps TRBD1 (5 bases). CDR1 SQVTM and CDR2 ANQGSEA come from the germline V gene. V lost 7 bases to trimming and J lost 8 bases, with 17 bases between them. This CDR3 region has 13 residues. CDR3 protein: CSALPQGGEKLFF. The CDR3 DNA reads TGCAGCGCACTACCCCAGGGAGGAGAAAAACTGTTTTTT.

This clone came up a few times. The chain links TRBV7-6 to TRBJ1-1; D remains ambiguous. The CDR3 loop spans 12 amino acids. CDR1 SGHVS and CDR2 FNYEAQ come from the germline V gene. Trimming removed 5 bases from V and 7 bases from J, with 11 bases in between. The CDR3 nucleotides are TGTGCCAGCAGCGCAGACAAGAATGAAGCTTTCTTT. Translated, it gives CASSADKNEAFF.

V gene TRBV29-1 combines with J gene TRBJ2-2; 7 bases match TRBD2. V trimming: 2 bases; J trimming: 7 bases; junction bases outside the gene matches: 7. Germline V CDR1 and CDR2: SQVTM, ANQGSEA. The CDR3 length is 14 residues. CDR3 amino acids: CSVERASGFGELFF. The CDR3 DNA reads TGCAGCGTTGAAAGGGCTAGCGGATTCGGGGAGCTGTTTTTT.

Details on this clone: Germline is not matched at one junction end, which may reflect a read error. V and J are TRBV7-9 and TRBJ2-7; D gene uncertain. Germline V gene sequence: CDR1 SEHNR, CDR2 FQNEAQ (reference sequence). This CDR3 comprises 12 residues. This CDR3 reads CSSSLVSYEQYF. The CDR3 coding sequence is TGTTCCAGCAGCTTAGTTTCCTACGAGCAATACTTC.

The J gene is TRBJ2-1, the V gene TRBV6-6, with D maybe TRBD1 (5 bases). Germline V gene lookup returns CDR1 MNHNY and CDR2 SVGAGI (reference sequence). Trimming took 5 bases from V and 8 from J, leaving 7 bases between them. The CDR3 contains 11 residues. The CDR3 spells CASSTGDEQFF. In nucleotides, the CDR3 is TGTGCCAGCAGTACAGGAGATGAGCAGTTCTTC.

The V call is TRBV7-8, the J call TRBJ1-5; TRBD1 is a possible D gene (6 bases). V lost 5 bases to trimming and J lost 3 bases, with 20 bases between them. This CDR3 has 17 amino acids. Germline V gene sequence: CDR1 SGHVS, CDR2 FQNEAQ. The CDR3, as DNA: TGTGCCAGCAGCCTGGCGGGAGCAGGGGCGACCAATCAGCCCCAGCATTTT. Translating it yields CASSLAGAGATNQPQHF.

The chain couples TRBV19 to TRBJ1-1, with D uncertain. This CDR3 is built from 13 residues. CDR1 is LNHDA, CDR2 SQIVND, per germline (reference sequence). Trimming removed 1 base from V and 0 bases from J, with 3 bases in between. The CDR3 sequence: CASSIVLNTEAFF. The DNA for the CDR3 is TGTGCCAGTAGTATAGTCTTGAACACTGAAGCTTTCTTT.

This sequence joins TRBV23-1 and TRBJ2-7; no reliable D call. TRBV23-1 is classed as an ORF, of uncertain function. The CDR3 contains 14 residues. Between the trimmed V and J ends, which lost 8 bases and 2 bases, there was a span of 16 bases. The CDR3 DNA reads as TGCGCCAGCCCCCTACGGAGAATAGCCTACGAGCAGTACTTC. Encoded protein: CASPLRRIAYEQYF.

This clone was picked up one time. V is TRBV4-1 and J is TRBJ2-7; 10 nucleotides agree with TRBD1. In germline, CDR1 is MGHRA, CDR2 YSYEKL. The CDR3 runs 16 residues. J gave up 4 bases and V 0 bases, and 6 bases lay outside the gene matches. For the CDR3, the DNA is TGCGCCAGCAGCCAAGAAGGTGCGGGACAGGGGTACGAGCAGTACTTC. This sequence encodes CASSQEGAGQGYEQYF.

The chain carries TRBV5-1 and TRBJ1-2; possibly TRBD1 for D (6 bases). V lost 0 bases, J lost 4 bases, and 13 bases lay in between. Germline V gene lookup returns CDR1 SGHRS and CDR2 YFSETQ. The CDR3 covers 15 residues. The CDR3 protein is CASSLAYGQTYGYTF. The CDR3 region has the DNA TGCGCCAGCAGCTTGGCGTATGGACAGACCTATGGCTACACCTTC. The whole variable domain, remainder taken from reference TRBV5-1 and TRBJ1-2, is KAGVTQTPRYLIKTRGQQVTLSCSPISGHRSVSWYQQTPGQGLQFLFEYFSETQRNKGNFPGRFSGRQFSNSRSEMNVSTLELGDSALYLCASSLAYGQTYGYTFGSGTRLTVV.

CDR3 in DNA: TGTGCCAGCAAAGGAAGGTTGAGCGGGAGACGGTTCACGTACACCGGGGAGCTGTTTTTT. As protein: CASKGRLSGRRFTYTGELFF. The chain carries TRBV28 and TRBJ2-2, with 8 bases aligning to TRBD2. Germline V gene data show CDR1 as MDHEN and CDR2 as SYDVKM. V was pared by 7 bases and J by 3 bases, with 22 bases of the junction left unmatched. CDR3 length equals 20 residues.

The rearrangement uses TRBV29-1 and TRBJ2-7; the D gene is possibly TRBD1 (6 bases). Trimming stripped 0 bases from V and 11 bases from J, with 14 bases between. CDR1 and CDR2 from the germline V gene are SQVTM and ANQGSEA. CDR3 length equals 12 residues. CDR3 in DNA: TGCAGCGTTGAAGATTACCCCAGGGGCGAGTACTTC. Translation gives CSVEDYPRGEYF.

The V and J genes are TRBV11-2 and TRBJ2-7; 9 positions agree with TRBD2. This CDR3 region has 15 residues. The V segment lost 5 bases and the J segment 6 bases; nucleotides outside the gene matches: 11. CDR1 and CDR2 (germline): SGHAT, FQNNGV. The DNA for the CDR3 is TGTGCCAGCAGCCCACGCCAGAGCGGGAGGCGCGAGCAGTACTTC. This sequence encodes CASSPRQSGRREQYF.

This clone turned up a few times. This chain connects TRBV4-1 to TRBJ2-5, with TRBD1 as a possible D gene (7 bases). Trimming removed 0 bases at V and 11 bases at J, with 28 bases between. This CDR3 comprises 18 residues. Germline V gives CDR1 MGHRA, CDR2 YSYEKL. CDR3 sequence reads: CASSQEYLRDRKSGEQYF. CDR3 DNA: TGCGCCAGCAGCCAAGAGTATCTCAGGGACAGAAAATCGGGGGAGCAGTACTTC.